Each of the 6 T cell receptor beta chains below was sequenced from the same sample in a study of CD8 T cells in Susac syndrome. cDNA came from about 0.5 to 1 ug RNA primed by random hexamers. TCRdb ran MiXCR on the immunoSEQ multiplex PCR reads and lists one entry per CDR3 protein. The sample comprises under 70,000 distinct CDR3 sequences, 85% to 95% of which are singletons, and 0.15% to 0.25% rests with the top ten. Material: CD8+ T cells from PBMCs. These receptor sequences come from a human donor in good health.

J is TRBJ1-1 and V is TRBV28; the match to TRBD1 covers 7 bases. The junction had 7 bases not matched to a gene; V was cut back by 5 bases and J by 4 bases. The CDR3 has 14 amino acids. Germline assignment: CDR1 MDHEN and CDR2 SYDVKM. For the CDR3, the DNA is TGTGCCAGCAGTGACGACAGGGAGACCACTGAAGCTTTCTTT. Amino acid sequence: CASSDDRETTEAFF.

This sequence joins TRBV27 and TRBJ1-6; D is unclear. The V gene's germline CDR1 is MNHEY and CDR2 SMNVEV (reference sequence). The germline V and J ends were trimmed by 2 bases and 7 bases, with 9 bases remaining between them. This CDR3 spans 14 amino acids. In DNA, the CDR3 is TGTGCCAGCAGTTTACGGGAGATAAATTCACCCCTCCACTTT. This encodes CASSLREINSPLHF.

The sample holds one count of this clonotype. The gene calls are TRBV28 and TRBJ1-5, with 7 bases that match TRBD1. V shed 4 bases and J 4 bases; nucleotides not matched to a gene: 7. CDR1 and CDR2 from the germline V gene are MDHEN and SYDVKM. CDR3 size: 15 residues. CDR3 DNA: TGTGCCAGCAGTTCCTCCGGGACAGTAAATCAGCCCCAGCATTTT. Translation: CASSSSGTVNQPQHF.

The chain combines TRBV27 with TRBJ1-1; D is possibly TRBD1 (5 bases). Per germline, CDR1 MNHEY and CDR2 SMNVEV (reference sequence). V was clipped by 5 bases and J by 5 bases, with 15 bases between them. This CDR3 has 14 amino acids. The CDR3 protein is CASSIQRGFTEAFF. In nucleotides, the CDR3 is TGTGCCAGCAGTATACAGAGGGGTTTTACTGAAGCTTTCTTT.

This clonotype has just a few counts. As DNA, the CDR3 is TGTGCCAGCAGCCCCGCCTTAAACCGGCGGGACACTGAAGCTTTCTTT. It translates to CASSPALNRRDTEAFF. This chain links TRBV3-1 with TRBJ1-1; D is unclear. The CDR3 runs 16 residues. Germline CDR1 reads LGHDT; CDR2 reads YNNKEL (reference sequence). Deletions cut 4 bases from V and 3 bases from J, with 18 bases between.

The chain couples TRBV19 to TRBJ1-1; D gene unclear. The V and J ends lost 6 bases and 5 bases respectively, with 10 bases between them. The CDR3 is 12 amino acids. The germline CDR1 and CDR2 sequences are LNHDA and SQIVND (reference sequence). Here the CDR3 reads CASSVGITEAFF. Here the CDR3 DNA reads TGTGCCAGTAGCGTTGGGATTACTGAAGCTTTCTTT.